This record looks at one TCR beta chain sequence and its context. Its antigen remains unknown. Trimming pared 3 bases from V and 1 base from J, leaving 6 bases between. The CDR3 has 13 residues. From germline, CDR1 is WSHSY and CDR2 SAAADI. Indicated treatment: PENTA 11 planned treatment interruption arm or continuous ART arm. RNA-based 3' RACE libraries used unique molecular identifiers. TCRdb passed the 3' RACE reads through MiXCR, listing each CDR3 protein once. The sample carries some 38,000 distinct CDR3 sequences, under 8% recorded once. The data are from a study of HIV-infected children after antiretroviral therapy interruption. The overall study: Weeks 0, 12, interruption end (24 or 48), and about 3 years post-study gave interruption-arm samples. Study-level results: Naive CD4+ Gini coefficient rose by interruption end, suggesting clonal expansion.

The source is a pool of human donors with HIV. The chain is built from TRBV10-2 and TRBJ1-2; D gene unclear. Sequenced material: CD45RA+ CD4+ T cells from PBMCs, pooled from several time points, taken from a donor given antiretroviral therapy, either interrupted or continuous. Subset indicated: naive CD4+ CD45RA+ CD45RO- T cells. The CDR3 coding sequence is TGCGCCAGCAGTGACAGGATTAACTATGGCTACACCTTC. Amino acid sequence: CASSDRINYGYTF.